This T cell receptor beta chain was found in a study of cytomegalovirus exposure and HLA in healthy donors. Turning to the study itself: Tens of millions of unique TCRs, all from HLA-typed donors, were included in an early release of the data. In terms of ancestry, the Caucasian-associated cluster contained more than 65% of the approximately 400 genotyped donors. Study-level results: Rarity characterized most TCR sequences, yet some public TCRs appeared in many donors. Sequencing likely produced, as an artifact, a cluster of highly shared sequence variants.

Between the trimmed V and J ends, which lost 3 bases and 1 base, there was a span of 7 bases. Germline CDR1 SGDLS, CDR2 YYNGEE. This CDR3 contains 14 residues. Remarks on this clone: The antigen remains undetermined.

The PCR made use of 60 Vbeta and 13 Jbeta primers. The data were produced by immunoSEQ multiplex PCR, yet TCRdb's version contains in-frame clones alone and is incomplete. Among roughly 150,000 clones listed, about 84% were seen once. Sample: PBMCs. V is TRBV9 and J is TRBJ2-2; tentative D call: TRBD1 (5 bases). The TCR comes from a woman in her thirties or forties in good health and CMV-seropositive. The CDR3 DNA sequence: TGTGCCAGCAGCGGGGGCGGGAACACCGGGGAGCTGTTTTTT. Its protein product is CASSGGGNTGELFF.